The 20 T cell receptor beta chains listed next were all sequenced from one sample in a study of Ad26.COV2.S vaccination and SARS-CoV-2 variants. Sequenced by immunoSEQ multiplex PCR; TCRdb stores in-frame clones only, minus some. The table includes some 180,000 clones, roughly 85% detected once. The source was peripheral blood, collected after recovery from COVID-19. The receptors here all came from a human donor who had recovered from COVID-19.

This rearrangement joins TRBV21-1 to TRBJ1-5. TRBV21-1 is shown as a pseudogene. The CDR3 has 12 amino acids. The CDR3 protein is CASSKGLQPQHF. The CDR3, as DNA: TGTGCCAGCAGCAAAGGCCTTCAGCCCCAGCATTTT.

V is TRBV7-3 and J is TRBJ2-6; unclear D gene. The CDR3 totals 13 residues. CDR1 and CDR2 (germline): SGHTA, FQGTGA. V was shortened by 7 bases and J by 0 bases, with 4 bases between the two germline ends. This CDR3 reads CASKDSGANVLTF. The CDR3 DNA reads TGTGCCAGCAAGGACTCTGGGGCCAACGTCCTGACTTTC.

J is TRBJ1-2 and V is TRBV13, with D possibly matching TRBD1 (5 bases). The germline V gene encodes CDR1 PRHDT and CDR2 FYEKMQ (reference sequence). This CDR3 has 12 amino acids. V shed 5 bases and J shed 8 bases, with 12 bases lying between them. CDR3 sequence reads: CASSEGAQGYTF. CDR3 bases: TGTGCCAGCAGCGAAGGGGCTCAGGGCTACACCTTC. Based on the CDR3 plus reference TRBV13 and TRBJ1-2, the full variable domain is AAGVIQSPRHLIKEKRETATLKCYPIPRHDTVYWYQQGPGQDPQFLISFYEKMQSDKGSIPDRFSAQQFSDYHSELNMSSLELGDSALYFCASSEGAQGYTFGSGTRLTVV.

This rearrangement joins TRBV27 to TRBJ2-3, with a weak D call TRBD1 (5 bases). CDR3 size: 17 residues. The ends were cut back, 6 bases at V and 0 bases at J, with 19 bases in the middle. Germline CDR1 reads MNHEY; CDR2 reads SMNVEV (reference sequence). In DNA, the CDR3 is TGTGCCAGCAGCCGGGTTCAAGGGGCGCTGAGCACAGATACGCAGTATTTT. It is translated as CASSRVQGALSTDTQYF.

This chain links TRBV19 with TRBJ2-5; 10 bases align to TRBD1. V lost 4 bases and J lost 5; bases outside the gene matches: 1. Germline lookup yields CDR1 LNHDA and CDR2 SQIVND (reference sequence). CDR3 length: 13 amino acids. DNA of the CDR3: TGTGCCAGTAGTAGGGACAGGGGTGAGACCCAGTACTTC. It is translated as CASSRDRGETQYF.

A few counts support this clone. The chain uses TRBV15 and TRBJ2-1; D could derive from TRBD1 or TRBD2 (5 bases each). Between the trimmed V and J ends, which lost 8 bases and 9 bases, there was a span of 26 bases. The CDR3 runs to 16 residues. Germline V gene sequence: CDR1 LNHNV, CDR2 YYDKDF (reference sequence). CDR3 bases: TGTGCCACCTCTGAGAGAGGGGCGATGGGCTATAGTGAGCAGTTCTTC. Translating gives CATSERGAMGYSEQFF.

This clone was seen only a few times. V gene TRBV19 combines with J gene TRBJ2-5, with D uncertain. Trimming left V 4 bases short and J 2 bases short, with 14 bases between. The CDR3 runs to 15 residues. CDR1 is LNHDA, CDR2 SQIVND, per germline (reference sequence). The CDR3 protein is CASSTLPANQETQYF. DNA of the CDR3: TGTGCCAGTAGTACCCTCCCAGCGAATCAAGAGACCCAGTACTTC.

This clone showed up just a few times. The V call is TRBV5-1, the J call TRBJ1-3; perhaps TRBD1 as D (6 bases). The CDR3 length is 15 residues. Trimming took 4 bases from V and 2 from J, leaving 13 bases between them. The germline V gene encodes CDR1 SGHRS and CDR2 YFSETQ. CDR3 sequence (DNA): TGCGCCAGCAGCGTCTCCGGGACACCTGGAAACACCATATATTTT. Its translation: CASSVSGTPGNTIYF. Full variable domain (rest looked up from reference TRBV5-1 and TRBJ1-3): KAGVTQTPRYLIKTRGQQVTLSCSPISGHRSVSWYQQTPGQGLQFLFEYFSETQRNKGNFPGRFSGRQFSNSRSEMNVSTLELGDSALYLCASSVSGTPGNTIYFGEGSWLTVV.

This chain connects TRBV28 to TRBJ2-2, with TRBD2 as a possible D gene (6 bases). Between the trimmed V and J ends, which lost 8 bases and 8 bases, there was a span of 12 bases. CDR1 and CDR2 from the germline V gene are MDHEN and SYDVKM. This CDR3 comprises 12 residues. In DNA, the CDR3 is TGTGCCAGCGCGGGACCACCAGGGGAGCTGTTTTTT. Translating gives CASAGPPGELFF.

The chain is built from TRBV3-1 (or the pseudogene TRBV3-2) and TRBJ2-7, with D unclear. The V end was cut by 8 bases, the J end by 6 bases, with 17 bases between. CDR3 length equals 13 residues. The V gene's germline CDR1 is LGHDT and CDR2 YNNKEL (reference sequence). This CDR3 is CASCRSLTGEQYF. The DNA for the CDR3 is TGTGCCAGCTGCCGTTCATTGACCGGCGAGCAGTACTTC.

This clone was observed a single time. J is TRBJ1-5 and V is TRBV5-8; D unclear. The V end lost 4 bases, the J end lost 7 bases, and 18 bases lay between the germline ends. The CDR3 totals 15 residues. CDR1 and CDR2 (germline): SGHTS, YDEGEE. The CDR3 spells CASSPDAGTGQPQHF. CDR3 in DNA: TGTGCCAGCAGCCCTGACGCAGGTACCGGGCAGCCCCAGCATTTT.

V is TRBV5-4 and J is TRBJ2-2, with a weak D call TRBD2 (5 bases). V was cut by 2 bases and J by 3 bases, with 11 bases left in between. CDR3 length: 15 amino acids. The germline V gene encodes CDR1 SGHNT and CDR2 YYREEE (reference sequence). DNA of the CDR3: TGTGCCAGCAGCTTCGACTACGGGGACACCGGGGAGCTGTTTTTT. Residues: CASSFDYGDTGELFF. The complete variable domain, with remaining parts taken from reference TRBV5-4 and TRBJ2-2, reads ETGVTQSPTHLIKTRGQQVTLRCSSQSGHNTVSWYQQALGQGPQFIFQYYREEENGRGNFPPRFSGLQFPNYSSELNVNALELDDSALYLCASSFDYGDTGELFFGEGSRLTVL.

The chain recombines TRBV7-9 with TRBJ1-1; no firm D call. This CDR3 is 15 amino acids long. Trimming removed 3 bases at V and 7 bases at J, with 18 bases between. Germline V gives CDR1 SEHNR, CDR2 FQNEAQ (reference sequence). The CDR3, as DNA: TGTGCCAGCAGCTTTACTATCGGGATCGCTTTTGAAGCTTTCTTT. It specifies CASSFTIGIAFEAFF.

The chain combines TRBV7-2 with TRBJ1-5, with D possibly being TRBD1 (5 bases). V lost 5 bases to trimming and J lost 4 bases, with 15 bases between them. The CDR3 extends over 15 amino acids. Germline CDR1 is SGHTA and CDR2 is FQGNSA. The CDR3 coding sequence is TGTGCCAGCAGCCTCGAAGCAGGGTTAAATCAGCCCCAGCATTTT. This sequence encodes CASSLEAGLNQPQHF. Supplemented by reference TRBV7-2 and TRBJ1-5, the full variable domain reads GAGVSQSPSNKVTEKGKDVELRCDPISGHTALYWYRQSLGQGLEFLIYFQGNSAPDKSGLPSDRFSAERTGGSVSTLTIQRTQQEDSAVYLCASSLEAGLNQPQHFGDGTRLSIL.

The rearrangement uses TRBV11-2 and TRBJ2-7; 12 bases agree with TRBD1. The CDR3 spans 15 residues. In germline, CDR1 is SGHAT, CDR2 FQNNGV. The trim removed 4 bases at V and 4 bases at J, leaving 5 bases unmatched. The CDR3 bases are TGTGCCAGCAGCTGGGGGACAGGGGGCAGATACGAGCAGTACTTC. Encoded protein: CASSWGTGGRYEQYF.

The chain carries TRBV6-5 and TRBJ2-1, with 12 bases aligning to TRBD2. The V gene end was trimmed by 6 bases and the J gene end by 10 bases; junction bases not matched to a gene: 10. The CDR3 has 15 residues. From germline, CDR1 is MNHEY and CDR2 SVGAGI. CDR3 protein: CASRTLAGGPREQFF. The CDR3 DNA is TGTGCCAGCAGGACCCTAGCGGGGGGGCCACGGGAGCAGTTCTTC.

V and J are TRBV5-4 and TRBJ2-2; TRBD2 is a possible D gene (5 bases). CDR1 SGHNT and CDR2 YYREEE come from the germline V gene (reference sequence). Trimming removed 0 bases from V and 6 bases from J, with 15 bases in between. The CDR3 contains 16 residues. The CDR3 protein is CASSLAIREDAGELFF. CDR3 coding DNA: TGTGCCAGCAGCTTGGCAATCCGGGAAGATGCCGGGGAGCTGTTTTTT.

In regard to this clone: Other nucleotide sequences in the sample specify the same CDR3. The chain is built from TRBV7-9 and TRBJ2-5; D remains unclear. The CDR3 length is 12 residues. Germline CDR1 is SEHNR and CDR2 is FQNEAQ (reference sequence). Trimming took 1 base from V and 5 from J, leaving 5 bases between them. CDR3 region: CASSLVGETQYF. In DNA, the CDR3 is TGTGCCAGCAGCTTAGTCGGGGAGACCCAGTACTTC.

The gene calls are TRBV5-1 and TRBJ2-7, with 7 bases that match TRBD1. The CDR3 has 15 residues. Germline CDR1 SGHRS, CDR2 YFSETQ. V dropped 0 bases and J dropped 2; count of bases not matched to a gene: 5. The CDR3 loop is CASSLAEGGPYEQYF. The DNA of the CDR3 is TGCGCCAGCAGCTTGGCCGAAGGGGGCCCCTACGAGCAGTACTTC. Complete variable domain (other parts from reference TRBV5-1 and TRBJ2-7): KAGVTQTPRYLIKTRGQQVTLSCSPISGHRSVSWYQQTPGQGLQFLFEYFSETQRNKGNFPGRFSGRQFSNSRSEMNVSTLELGDSALYLCASSLAEGGPYEQYFGPGTRLTVT.

The rearrangement uses TRBV10-3 and TRBJ1-4; D perhaps matches TRBD1 (6 bases). Trimming pared 6 bases from V and 2 bases from J, leaving 7 bases between. The CDR3 totals 13 residues. Germline-derived CDR1 and CDR2 are ENHRY and SYGVKD. CDR3 nucleotides: TGTGCCATCAGCCAGGGGACTAATGAAAAACTGTTTTTT. Residues: CAISQGTNEKLFF.